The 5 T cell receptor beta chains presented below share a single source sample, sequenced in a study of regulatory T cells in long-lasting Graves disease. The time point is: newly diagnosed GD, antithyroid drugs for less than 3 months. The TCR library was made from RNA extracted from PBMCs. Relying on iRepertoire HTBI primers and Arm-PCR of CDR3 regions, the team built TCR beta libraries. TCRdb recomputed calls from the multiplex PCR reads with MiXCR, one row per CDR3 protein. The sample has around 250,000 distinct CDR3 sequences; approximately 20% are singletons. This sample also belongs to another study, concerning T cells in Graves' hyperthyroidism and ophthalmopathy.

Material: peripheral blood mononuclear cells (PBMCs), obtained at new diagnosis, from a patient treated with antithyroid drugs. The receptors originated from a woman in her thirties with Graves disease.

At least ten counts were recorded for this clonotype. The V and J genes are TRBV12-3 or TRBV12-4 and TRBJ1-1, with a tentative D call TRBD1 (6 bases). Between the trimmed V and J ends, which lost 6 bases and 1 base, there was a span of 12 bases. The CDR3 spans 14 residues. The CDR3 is CASSHRQENTEAFF. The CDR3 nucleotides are TGTGCCAGCAGCCACCGACAGGAGAACACTGAAGCTTTCTTT.

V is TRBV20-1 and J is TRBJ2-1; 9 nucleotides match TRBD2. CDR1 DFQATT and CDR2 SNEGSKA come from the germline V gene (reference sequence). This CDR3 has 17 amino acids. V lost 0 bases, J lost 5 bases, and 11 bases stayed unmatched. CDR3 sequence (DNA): TGCAGTGCTAGAGATGAGTGGCTAGCGGGGTCCCACAATGAGCAGTTCTTC. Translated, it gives CSARDEWLAGSHNEQFF.

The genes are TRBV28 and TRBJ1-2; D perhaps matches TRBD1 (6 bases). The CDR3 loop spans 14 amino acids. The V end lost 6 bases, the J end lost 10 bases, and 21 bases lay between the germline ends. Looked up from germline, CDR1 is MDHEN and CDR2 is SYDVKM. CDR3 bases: TGTGCCAGCAGACCGGACAGACGGACCCCTGCCTACACCTTC. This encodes CASRPDRRTPAYTF.

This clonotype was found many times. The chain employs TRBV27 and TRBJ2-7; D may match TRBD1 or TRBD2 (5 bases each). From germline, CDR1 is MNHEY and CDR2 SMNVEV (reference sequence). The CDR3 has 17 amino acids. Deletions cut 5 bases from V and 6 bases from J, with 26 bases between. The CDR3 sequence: CASSPDLVRVGDGEQYF. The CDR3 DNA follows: TGTGCCAGCAGTCCGGACCTGGTGCGGGTAGGGGATGGCGAGCAGTACTTC.

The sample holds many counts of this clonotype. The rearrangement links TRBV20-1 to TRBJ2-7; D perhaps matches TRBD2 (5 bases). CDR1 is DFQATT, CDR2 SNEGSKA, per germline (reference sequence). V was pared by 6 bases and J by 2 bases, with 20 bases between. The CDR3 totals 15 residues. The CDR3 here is CSAFPHGLQTYEQYF. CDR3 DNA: TGCAGTGCCTTTCCGCACGGACTCCAAACCTACGAGCAGTACTTC.